This section outlines one T cell receptor (beta chain) sequence together with its context. The sample comes from a study of blood T cell repertoires in COVID-19. Sequencing used immunoSEQ multiplex PCR; TCRdb keeps in-frame clones, though not all of them. The profile covers about 230,000 clones, with over 80% appearing a single time and just over 2.5% taken by the ten largest. The CDR3 is 13 amino acids. Losses at the gene ends were 3 bases for V and 8 bases for J; bases not matched to a gene: 4. CDR1 SNHLY and CDR2 FYNNEI come from the germline V gene. Sequencing was performed on peripheral blood. This receptor was taken from a woman aged 70-85 years with active or convalescent COVID-19. This sequence joins TRBV2 and TRBJ1-2; 9 positions match TRBD1. This CDR3 reads CASSEGQGGGYTF. CDR3 bases: TGTGCCAGCAGTGAGGGACAGGGCGGGGGCTACACCTTC.